This T cell receptor (beta chain) came from a study of cytomegalovirus exposure and HLA in healthy donors. Sequencing used immunoSEQ multiplex PCR; TCRdb keeps in-frame clones, though not all of them. The repertoire consists of 70,000 or so clones, with 85% to 95% occurring once and the leading ten covering 1.5% to 2%. The CDR3 runs to 15 residues. About this clone itself: The antigen is undetermined.

Broader study findings: Cytomegalovirus-associated status was assigned to about 150 TCR beta chains.

Sequencing was performed on PBMCs. The chain links TRBV21-1 to TRBJ1-1; TRBD1 is taken as the D call from the table, unchecked against the DNA. TRBV21-1 is a documented pseudogene. This sequence originates from a woman younger than 35 in good health and CMV-seropositive. CDR3 protein: CASSNSRGLNTEAFF. CDR3 bases: TGTGCCAGCAGCAATTCCAGGGGGCTGAACACTGAAGCTTTCTTT.